This section outlines one T cell receptor beta chain sequence together with its context. The target of this receptor is not known. No much larger clonotype is one base removed from it; base qualities were not supplied. This record belongs to a study of OX40 agonist ivuxolimab in advanced cancers. Turning to the overall study: Ivuxolimab was an agonistic, fully human IgG2 monoclonal antibody directed against OX40 (CD134), a costimulatory receptor. Intravenous ivuxolimab was administered to patients every 2 weeks at six dose levels: 0.01, 0.1, 0.3, 1.5, 3 and 10 mg/kg. Of the approximately 54 patients in dose escalation, 19 had hepatocellular carcinoma, around 15 had melanoma, 9 had renal cell carcinoma and 9 had head and neck cancer. In the dose-escalation cohort, approximately 80% of patients were male, and the mean age was around 65 years with a range of roughly 23 to 79. Prior anti-PD-1, anti-PD-L1 or anti-CTLA-4 therapy was permitted, and checkpoint inhibitors had been received by less than 45% of dose-escalation patients. Partial responses occurred in three dose-escalation patients: two with cutaneous melanoma and one with hepatocellular carcinoma. Peripheral TCRbeta sequencing was intended to test whether TCR sequence diversity was altered and clonal T-cell expansion was caused by ivuxolimab. The paper describes the monotherapy dose-escalation part (N of about 55 patients) of the phase I trial of ivuxolimab.

Inclusive of the bounding cysteine and phenylalanine, the CDR3 is 17 residues long. Only the CDR3 DNA is retained, 51 bases long and in frame from the first base. The CDR1 and CDR2 encoded by the germline V gene are SGHRS and YFSETQ. Germline trimming amounts to 7 bases on V and 1 base on J, with 4 as the count of junction bases outside the gene matches. The trial excluded patients who had a history of autoimmune disease or who were on systemic immunosuppression. In every dose cohort, peripheral blood was drawn for TCR sequencing at baseline, cycle 4 day 1, and cycle 7 day 1. The samples were taken from a phase I, first-in-human, multicenter, open-label dose-escalation trial of ivuxolimab. Adults with locally advanced or metastatic head and neck squamous cell, hepatocellular, melanoma or renal cell carcinoma were enrolled in the trial. CD4+ and CD8+ T cells were sorted separately from peripheral blood before TCR sequencing.

Genomic DNA was isolated from the sorted cells so that the TCRbeta CDR3 region could be sequenced. TCRbeta CDR3 regions were sequenced using the immunoSEQ Assay. Not all clones reach the TCRdb copy of this immuneACCESS table, which keeps in-frame sequences only. Checked studies attribute under half of the gap to unresolved V genes and leave the rest unexplained. The sample table records 25,000 to 40,000 clones; around 87% of these occur just once. The ten largest clones represent 25% of the sample. General conclusions and limits of the study: On average, CD8+ T cells showed more expanded clones than CD4+ T cells after ivuxolimab. At doses from 0.1 to 3.0 mg/kg, clonal expansion was seen in both CD4+ and CD8+ blood T cells between baseline and week 6. The antigen specificity of the clonally expanded peripheral T cells was not determined. In the 0.1-3.0 mg/kg groups, partial responders were among the patients with the lowest normalized peripheral clonal expansion, particularly in CD8+ T cells. Low levels of normalized T-cell clonal expansion were also seen in some patients who did not respond.

The sequence was obtained from an adult with an advanced solid tumor such as melanoma, head and neck, liver or kidney cancer. The sample here was CD4+ or CD8+ T cells sorted from blood, taken in a trial of the OX40 agonist ivuxolimab. The V and J genes are TRBV5-1 and TRBJ2-6; TRBD2 fits 14 bases in the junction. Here is the DNA: TGCGCCAGCGGACTAGCGGGGGGTCCTTCTGGGGCCAACGTCCTGACTTTC. It translates to CASGLAGGPSGANVLTF. Reference TRBV5-1 and TRBJ2-6 genes cover what lies past the CDR3, so the full variable domain is KAGVTQTPRYLIKTRGQQVTLSCSPISGHRSVSWYQQTPGQGLQFLFEYFSETQRNKGNFPGRFSGRQFSNSRSEMNVSTLELGDSALYLCASGLAGGPSGANVLTFGAGSRLTVL.